These 25 T cell receptor beta chains were all obtained from the same sample, sequenced in a study of T cells expressing NK-cell markers. Reprocessing the 5' RACE reads, TCRdb reports a single entry for every CDR3 protein and omits DNA. This sample's table reports approximately 380,000 distinct CDR3 sequences. Sequenced input: blood T cells: a sorted CD56 or NKG2C T cell subset, CD4+ or CD8+ T cells, or bulk PBMC T cells (not recorded which). The receptors originated from a man aged 18-70 years in good health.

The V and J genes are TRBV9 and TRBJ1-2; lacking DNA, the TRBD1 call made by TCRdb goes unchecked. The CDR3 extends over 15 amino acids. Germline V CDR1 and CDR2: SGDLS, YYNGEE. The CDR3 loop is CASSPRTGGDDGYTF.

The CDR3 loop reads CASSLYSGLSGANVLTF. The V gene is TRBV7-9, the J gene TRBJ2-6; checking the TCRdb D call of TRBD1 is not possible without DNA. Germline CDR1 reads SEHNR; CDR2 reads FQNEAQ (reference sequence). The CDR3 has 17 residues.

The chain has TRBV19 and TRBJ1-3. This CDR3 comprises 14 residues. Germline V CDR1 and CDR2: LNHDA, SQIVND (reference sequence). The CDR3 reads CASSIGSSGNTIYF. The variable domain in full, with the rest retrieved from reference TRBV19 and TRBJ1-3, is DGGITQSPKYLFRKEGQNVTLSCEQNLNHDAMYWYRQDPGQGLRLIYYSQIVNDFQKGDIAEGYSVSREKKESFPLTVTSAQKNPTAFYLCASSIGSSGNTIYFGEGSWLTVV.

J is TRBJ2-3 and V is TRBV7-2; TCRdb gives TRBD1 as the D gene, but with no DNA this cannot be confirmed. Germline V gene sequence: CDR1 SGHTA, CDR2 FQGNSA. The CDR3 loop spans 17 amino acids. The CDR3 spells CASSFRRGGYSTDTQYF.

The chain has TRBV3-1 and TRBJ2-7; checking the TCRdb D call of TRBD1 is not possible without DNA. The germline V gene has CDR1 LGHDT and CDR2 YNNKEL (reference sequence). CDR3 length: 17 residues. CDR3: CASSQDGIETGTYEQYF.

The J gene is TRBJ1-1, the V gene TRBV20-1. The CDR3 covers 14 residues. Germline V gene lookup returns CDR1 DFQATT and CDR2 SNEGSKA (reference sequence). CDR3 protein: CSARDPARNTEAFF.

The V and J genes are TRBV20-1 and TRBJ2-7; TCRdb's D call of TRBD1 is untestable without DNA. There are 14 residues in the CDR3. Germline V gene lookup returns CDR1 DFQATT and CDR2 SNEGSKA (reference sequence). The CDR3 sequence is CSASPGEGPHEQYF.

The chain recombines TRBV18 with TRBJ2-1; the TCRdb D gene call, TRBD1, has no DNA to confirm it. The CDR3 has 15 amino acids. CDR1 and CDR2 from the germline V gene are KGHSH and LQKENI. Here the CDR3 reads CASSPVGQGRNEQFF.

J is TRBJ2-3 and V is TRBV7-9; TCRdb designates TRBD1, a call that cannot be tested without DNA. The CDR3 runs 15 residues. CDR1 is SEHNR, CDR2 FQNEAQ, per germline (reference sequence). This CDR3 reads CASSLGTGITDTQYF.

V gene TRBV7-9 combines with J gene TRBJ1-2; TCRdb calls TRBD1, which cannot be checked without DNA. The CDR3 sequence is 16 residues long. CDR1 is SEHNR, CDR2 FQNEAQ, per germline (reference sequence). The CDR3 sequence: CASSLASSRGIYGYTF.

The rearrangement uses TRBV9 and TRBJ2-1; TCRdb proposes TRBD1, but this gene call is untestable without DNA. Germline CDR1 is SGDLS and CDR2 is YYNGEE. The CDR3 covers 16 residues. CDR3 protein: CASSPRGGRSYNEQFF. Complete variable domain (other parts from reference TRBV9 and TRBJ2-1): DSGVTQTPKHLITATGQRVTLRCSPRSGDLSVYWYQQSLDQGLQFLIQYYNGEERAKGNILERFSAQQFPDLHSELNLSSLELGDSALYFCASSPRGGRSYNEQFFGPGTRLTVL.

The chain is built from TRBV28 and TRBJ1-5; TCRdb returns TRBD1, unconfirmable since there is no DNA. CDR3 length: 16 residues. CDR1 is MDHEN, CDR2 SYDVKM, per germline. The CDR3 sequence: CASSPENRGRNQPQHF.

The chain is built from TRBV9 and TRBJ2-3; as DNA is missing, the TRBD1 call by TCRdb cannot be tested. Looked up from germline, CDR1 is SGDLS and CDR2 is YYNGEE. The CDR3 loop spans 16 amino acids. The CDR3 sequence: CASGTKGLLHTDTQYF.

V is TRBV20-1 and J is TRBJ2-1; TCRdb gives TRBD2 as the D gene, but with no DNA this cannot be confirmed. Germline lookup yields CDR1 DFQATT and CDR2 SNEGSKA (reference sequence). This CDR3 is built from 14 residues. The CDR3 spells CSTPGTTLFNEQFF.

The genes are TRBV11-1 and TRBJ2-2; without DNA, the TCRdb call of TRBD1 cannot be checked. CDR3 length: 13 amino acids. CDR1 is SGHAT, CDR2 FQDESV, per germline (reference sequence). The CDR3 sequence: CASRGGGNGELFF. The entire variable domain, with the rest obtained from reference TRBV11-1 and TRBJ2-2, is as follows: EAEVAQSPRYKITEKSQAVAFWCDPISGHATLYWYRQILGQGPELLVQFQDESVVDDSQLPKDRFSAERLKGVDSTLKIQPAELGDSAMYLCASRGGGNGELFFGEGSRLTVL.

The chain recombines TRBV2 with TRBJ2-7; TCRdb gives TRBD1 as the D gene, but with no DNA this cannot be confirmed. CDR1 SNHLY and CDR2 FYNNEI come from the germline V gene. CDR3 size: 13 residues. The chain's CDR3 is CASKRSGVNEQYF.

The rearrangement links TRBV6-1 to TRBJ2-1; absent DNA, TCRdb's TRBD1 call cannot be checked. The CDR3 contains 13 residues. CDR1 is MNHNS, CDR2 SASEGT, per germline. CDR3 residues: CASVWPGVNEQFF.

The chain carries TRBV7-3 and TRBJ2-7; TCRdb gives TRBD1 as the D gene, but with no DNA this cannot be confirmed. CDR1 is SGHTA, CDR2 FQGTGA, per germline. The CDR3 extends over 13 amino acids. The CDR3 protein is CASSPEQGREQYF.

V gene TRBV2 combines with J gene TRBJ1-4; TCRdb's assignment of TRBD1 cannot be checked, as there is no DNA. Germline values: CDR1 SNHLY, CDR2 FYNNEI. The CDR3 has 14 amino acids. The CDR3 sequence: CASSPGQSSEKLFF.

This chain links TRBV6-1 with TRBJ2-3; with no DNA, the TCRdb D assignment of TRBD2 cannot be verified. The CDR3 loop spans 15 amino acids. Germline values: CDR1 MNHNS, CDR2 SASEGT. The CDR3 protein is CASRELAGAGDTQYF.

V is TRBV28 and J is TRBJ2-7; checking the TCRdb D call of TRBD1 is not possible without DNA. Looked up from germline, CDR1 is MDHEN and CDR2 is SYDVKM. This CDR3 region has 12 residues. The CDR3 reads CATRQGSYEQYF.

The rearrangement links TRBV12-3 or TRBV12-4 to TRBJ2-7. This CDR3 contains 15 residues. The CDR3 spells CASSFYDRGPYEQYF.

This chain connects TRBV20-1 to TRBJ1-5. This CDR3 region has 12 residues. The germline CDR1 and CDR2 sequences are DFQATT and SNEGSKA (reference sequence). The CDR3 sequence: CSARVNTQPQHF.

V and J are TRBV5-1 and TRBJ2-7; TCRdb's D call, TRBD1, is unchecked because there is no DNA. The CDR3 consists of 17 residues. In germline, CDR1 is SGHRS, CDR2 YFSETQ. The CDR3: CASSRLPGQGNYHEQYF.

The chain couples TRBV11-2 to TRBJ1-1; absent DNA, TCRdb's TRBD1 call cannot be checked. Germline loops: CDR1 SGHAT, CDR2 FQNNGV. The CDR3 consists of 17 residues. This CDR3 reads CASSFFPGTGTNTEAFF.